The subject of this entry is one T cell receptor beta chain. No antigen is known for it. The germline CDR1 and CDR2 sequences are GTSNPN and SVGIG (reference sequence). The CDR3 consists of 12 residues. This record comes from a study of cytomegalovirus exposure and HLA in healthy donors. The overall study: Findings of an earlier analysis included some 120 million unique TCR beta sequences from 190 million or so T cells.

Study-wide findings and caveats: Across donors, sequencing depth was assumed by presence/absence analyses to be roughly uniform.

The primer mix had 60 Vbeta and 13 Jbeta primers. Repertoires were generated with immunoSEQ multiplex PCR, while TCRdb's copy carries only in-frame clones and drops some. The sample has around 200,000 clones, over 60% seen once. Sequencing was done on a sample of PBMCs. This TCR was sampled from a man aged 25 to 45 in good health and CMV-seropositive. The chain is built from TRBV30 and TRBJ2-7, with 7 bases lining up with TRBD2. The CDR3 is CAGTRGEYEQYF. For the CDR3, the DNA is TGTGCGGGGACCCGGGGGGAGTACGAGCAGTACTTC.